One and the same sample provided the 6 T cell receptor beta chains below, sequenced in a study of vaccination effects on CD4 cells after COVID-19. These receptors are not linked to any known antigen. Within the ViraFEST assay, antigen-specific CD4+ T cells underwent expansion with viral peptide pools prior to sequencing. Following culture for around 10 days, CD4+ T cells were isolated. This person caught SARS-CoV-2 sometime from March to December 2020, and PCR testing confirmed the infection. The assay was immunoSEQ multiplex PCR, and TCRdb's table has in-frame clones only and misses some. The sample records tens of thousands of clones, 69% being singletons. The starting material was CD4+ T cells from PBMCs cultured with SARS-CoV-2 spike peptides, obtained before COVID-19 vaccination. These TCRs come from a human donor who had a prior SARS-CoV-2 infection.

This rearrangement joins TRBV7-2 to TRBJ2-3; 11 bases are shared with TRBD2. This CDR3 is 14 amino acids long. Germline V gives CDR1 SGHTA, CDR2 FQGNSA. V lost 4 bases, J lost 8 bases, and 5 bases stayed unmatched. This CDR3 reads CASSSRLAGLTQYF. The DNA for the CDR3 is TGTGCCAGCAGCTCTAGACTAGCGGGGCTTACGCAGTATTTT.

This chain uses TRBV12-3 or TRBV12-4 with TRBJ1-2; TRBD1 might be the D (6 bases). This CDR3 region has 13 residues. V was shortened by 4 bases and J by 8 bases, with 14 bases between the two germline ends. CDR3 protein: CASSSLGGQGYTF. The DNA for the CDR3 is TGTGCCAGCAGTTCCCTTGGGGGGCAGGGCTACACCTTC.

The V gene is TRBV2, the J gene TRBJ1-1; 7 bases line up with TRBD1. The V and J ends lost 2 bases and 7 bases, in that order; junction bases with no gene match: 4. This CDR3 contains 13 residues. The germline gives CDR1 SNHLY, CDR2 FYNNEI. CDR3 in DNA: TGTGCCAGCAGTGAAACAGGGGCGTTTGAAGCTTTCTTT. It is translated as CASSETGAFEAFF. Full variable domain (missing parts from reference TRBV2 and TRBJ1-1): EPEVTQTPSHQVTQMGQEVILRCVPISNHLYFYWYRQILGQKVEFLVSFYNNEISEKSEIFDDQFSVERPDGSNFTLKIRSTKLEDSAMYFCASSETGAFEAFFGQGTRLTVV.

V usage is TRBV9 and J usage is TRBJ2-1; 9 positions agree with TRBD2. The germline gives CDR1 SGDLS, CDR2 YYNGEE. The V gene end was trimmed by 0 bases and the J gene end by 7 bases; junction bases not matched to a gene: 11. There are 17 residues in the CDR3. CDR3 in amino acids: CASSVATGGGAINEQFF. The CDR3 region has the DNA TGTGCCAGCAGCGTAGCTACGGGCGGGGGGGCGATAAATGAGCAGTTCTTC. Together with reference TRBV9 and TRBJ2-1, the CDR3 gives the full variable domain: DSGVTQTPKHLITATGQRVTLRCSPRSGDLSVYWYQQSLDQGLQFLIQYYNGEERAKGNILERFSAQQFPDLHSELNLSSLELGDSALYFCASSVATGGGAINEQFFGPGTRLTVL.

The chain carries TRBV7-2 and TRBJ1-2; TRBD1 agrees at 7 bases. This CDR3 has 13 amino acids. The junction had 3 bases not matched to a gene; V was cut back by 4 bases and J by 4 bases. Germline V gene sequence: CDR1 SGHTA, CDR2 FQGNSA. The CDR3 loop is CASSSGQLYGYTF. The CDR3, as DNA: TGTGCCAGCAGCTCGGGACAGCTCTATGGCTACACCTTC.

The chain links TRBV11-2 to TRBJ2-1, with 8 nucleotides matching TRBD2. The CDR3 spans 15 residues. The germline V gene has CDR1 SGHAT and CDR2 FQNNGV. The J segment lost 7 bases and the V segment lost 0 bases, leaving 5 bases of the junction unmatched. Here the CDR3 DNA reads TGTGCCAGCAGCTTAGAAGCGGGAGTGGAAAATGAGCAGTTCTTC. It translates to CASSLEAGVENEQFF. The whole variable domain, remainder taken from reference TRBV11-2 and TRBJ2-1, is EAGVAQSPRYKIIEKRQSVAFWCNPISGHATLYWYQQILGQGPKLLIQFQNNGVVDDSQLPKDRFSAERLKGVDSTLKIQPAKLEDSAVYLCASSLEAGVENEQFFGPGTRLTVL.